Presented here are 24 T cell receptor beta chains from one specimen sequenced in a study of T cell repertoires and HLA-DP antigens. These receptors have no known antigen. Sequencing was performed with immunoSEQ multiplex PCR; in TCRdb, only in-frame clones are kept and a portion is missing. Among 85,000 to 90,000 clones listed, around nine tenths were seen once. The sequenced sample was CD4+ T cells from PBMCs. The receptors stem from a man aged 45 to 65 in good health and CMV-seronegative.

The CDR3, as DNA: TGTGCCAGCAACTACGGGGGGTACAATGAGCAGTTCTTC. This gives the protein CASNYGGYNEQFF. The rearrangement links TRBV7-3 to TRBJ2-1, with TRBD2 identical over 7 bases. This CDR3 comprises 13 residues. With 7 bases clipped from V and 4 bases from J, the junction kept 4 bases outside the gene matches. Germline V lookup: CDR1 SGHTA, CDR2 FQGTGA.

The chain couples TRBV7-9 to TRBJ2-7; D gene ambiguous. Germline loops: CDR1 SEHNR, CDR2 FQNEAQ (reference sequence). V dropped 4 bases and J dropped 6 bases, with 10 bases sitting between them. The CDR3 totals 12 residues. CDR3 coding DNA: TGTGCCAGCAGCTACGGCACGGGCGAGCAGTACTTC. Protein product: CASSYGTGEQYF.

This clone has a single count. The gene calls are TRBV5-5 and TRBJ2-5; no reliable D call. The CDR3 has 14 residues. Germline V CDR1 and CDR2: SGHKS, YYEKEE (reference sequence). Deletions cut 4 bases from V and 4 bases from J, with 14 bases between. This CDR3 is CASSTSTGRETQYF. As DNA, the CDR3 is TGTGCCAGCAGCACCTCCACGGGCCGAGAGACCCAGTACTTC.

The rearrangement joins TRBV11-2 to TRBJ2-7, with a tentative D call TRBD1 (6 bases). Trimming took 6 bases from V and 2 from J, leaving 8 bases between them. The CDR3 extends over 12 amino acids. CDR1 and CDR2 (germline): SGHAT, FQNNGV. CDR3 sequence reads: CASRSGAYEQYF. The CDR3 DNA follows: TGTGCCAGCAGGTCAGGGGCCTACGAGCAGTACTTC.

The chain links TRBV30 to TRBJ2-2, with a weak D call TRBD1 (6 bases). The V gene lost 8 bases and the J gene lost 3 bases, with 19 bases spanning the gap. Germline loops: CDR1 GTSNPN, CDR2 SVGIG (reference sequence). The CDR3 has 15 residues. Here the CDR3 DNA reads TGTGCCGGACAGAACGCCCGGAGGTACACCGGGGAGCTGTTTTTT. It specifies CAGQNARRYTGELFF. The variable domain in full, with the rest retrieved from reference TRBV30 and TRBJ2-2, is SQTIHQWPATLVQPVGSPLSLECTVEGTSNPNLYWYRQAAGRGLQLLFYSVGIGQISSEVPQNLSASRPQDRQFILSSKKLLLSDSGFYLCAGQNARRYTGELFFGEGSRLTVL.

This chain uses TRBV11-1 with TRBJ1-1; D remains unclear. The CDR3 has 14 residues. CDR1 is SGHAT, CDR2 FQDESV, per germline (reference sequence). V gave up 5 bases and J gave up 0 bases, with 10 bases separating them. CDR3 nucleotides: TGTGCCAGCAGCGGGAGGGTGGTGAACACTGAAGCTTTCTTT. Translated, it gives CASSGRVVNTEAFF.

This clone was recorded only once. This chain connects TRBV18 to TRBJ2-5; the match to TRBD1 covers 8 bases. Per germline, CDR1 KGHSH and CDR2 LQKENI. The CDR3 totals 14 residues. J lost 5 bases, V lost 2 bases, and 4 bases had no gene match. This chain's CDR3 is CASSPRTGMETQYF. The DNA for the CDR3 is TGTGCCAGCTCACCAAGGACAGGGATGGAGACCCAGTACTTC.

The gene calls are TRBV7-2 and TRBJ2-1, with D hard to call. CDR1 SGHTA and CDR2 FQGNSA come from the germline V gene. This CDR3 region has 11 residues. Trimming shortened V by 1 base and J by 9 bases, and 4 bases separated the two germline ends. CDR3 region: CASSLDLEQFF. In DNA, the CDR3 is TGTGCCAGCAGCTTAGACCTTGAGCAGTTCTTC.

The J gene is TRBJ1-2, the V gene TRBV10-3, with a tentative D call TRBD1 (6 bases). This CDR3 contains 16 residues. Germline V gene data show CDR1 as ENHRY and CDR2 as SYGVKD. V shed 4 bases and J shed 8 bases, with 23 bases lying between them. CDR3 sequence reads: CAISAVRLYREAGYTF. The DNA of the CDR3 is TGTGCCATCAGTGCCGTTCGCCTTTACAGGGAAGCGGGCTACACCTTC.

The chain is built from TRBV11-2 and TRBJ1-6; D is possibly TRBD1 (6 bases). Germline CDR1 SGHAT, CDR2 FQNNGV. The V end was cut by 1 base, the J end by 10 bases, with 11 bases between. This CDR3 comprises 14 residues. CDR3 region: CASSLVGQLSPLHF. The CDR3 coding sequence is TGTGCCAGCAGCTTAGTAGGACAGTTATCACCCCTCCACTTT.

The rearrangement uses TRBV7-9 and TRBJ2-7; 11 nucleotides agree with TRBD1. The J segment lost 5 bases and the V segment lost 5 bases, leaving 5 bases of the junction unmatched. This CDR3 region has 14 residues. Germline V gene sequence: CDR1 SEHNR, CDR2 FQNEAQ (reference sequence). CDR3 sequence reads: CASSDGQGADEQYF. The CDR3 DNA sequence: TGTGCCAGCAGCGACGGACAGGGGGCCGACGAGCAGTACTTC.

The rearrangement uses TRBV9 and TRBJ2-1; either TRBD1 or TRBD2 may fit D (6 bases each). V was shortened by 4 bases and J by 8 bases, with 13 bases between the two germline ends. Germline CDR1 is SGDLS and CDR2 is YYNGEE. The CDR3 is 13 amino acids. CDR3 in amino acids: CASSQRGVHEQFF. CDR3 nucleotides: TGTGCCAGCAGCCAGAGGGGGGTCCATGAGCAGTTCTTC.

The rearrangement joins TRBV5-6 to TRBJ2-3, with 12 bases aligning to TRBD2. The V gene end was trimmed by 4 bases and the J gene end by 3 bases; junction bases not matched to a gene: 9. Germline V gene data show CDR1 as SGHDT and CDR2 as YYEEEE. The CDR3 is 17 residues long. In nucleotides, the CDR3 is TGTGCCAGCAGCCCGAGACTAGCGGGGGTTCAAACAGATACGCAGTATTTT. It yields the protein CASSPRLAGVQTDTQYF.

The CDR3 loop reads CASSKGLAGGLSSYEQYF. The CDR3 coding sequence is TGTGCCAGTAGTAAGGGACTAGCGGGAGGCCTGAGCTCCTACGAGCAGTACTTC. V usage is TRBV19 and J usage is TRBJ2-7, with TRBD2 matching over 15 bases. V lost 4 bases and J lost 0; bases outside the gene matches: 7. Germline V gene data show CDR1 as LNHDA and CDR2 as SQIVND (reference sequence). The CDR3 totals 18 residues.

The chain carries TRBV19 and TRBJ2-2, with 9 bases aligning to TRBD1. The germline gives CDR1 LNHDA, CDR2 SQIVND (reference sequence). The V segment lost 7 bases and the J segment 6 bases; nucleotides outside the gene matches: 12. This CDR3 is 16 amino acids long. The CDR3 DNA reads as TGTGCCAGTACCCTTCGTGGGGGACAGGGATCCGGGGAGCTGTTTTTT. It yields the protein CASTLRGGQGSGELFF.

The rearrangement joins TRBV5-1 to TRBJ1-2; D is unresolved. The V gene lost 1 base and the J gene lost 2 bases, with 6 bases spanning the gap. CDR1 and CDR2 from the germline V gene are SGHRS and YFSETQ. The CDR3 has 13 residues. Written as DNA, the CDR3 is TGCGCCAGCAGCTTGTCAGTGAACTATGGCTACACCTTC. Amino acid sequence: CASSLSVNYGYTF.

V is TRBV7-2 and J is TRBJ2-3; D is possibly TRBD2 (7 bases). Germline CDR1 SGHTA, CDR2 FQGNSA. The CDR3 covers 17 residues. V was clipped by 5 bases and J by 2 bases, with 20 bases between them. The CDR3 DNA reads as TGTGCCAGCAGCCGGGGAAGTGGGGGGGCAATCACAGATACGCAGTATTTT. This codes for CASSRGSGGAITDTQYF.

V is TRBV30 and J is TRBJ2-5, with TRBD1 matching over 10 bases. Germline V lookup: CDR1 GTSNPN, CDR2 SVGIG (reference sequence). The V gene end was trimmed by 3 bases and the J gene end by 5 bases; junction bases not matched to a gene: 3. The CDR3 has 13 amino acids. CDR3 residues: CAWRTGGWETQYF. The CDR3 DNA sequence: TGTGCCTGGAGGACAGGGGGCTGGGAGACCCAGTACTTC. The full variable domain, with the rest looked up from reference TRBV30 and TRBJ2-5, is SQTIHQWPATLVQPVGSPLSLECTVEGTSNPNLYWYRQAAGRGLQLLFYSVGIGQISSEVPQNLSASRPQDRQFILSSKKLLLSDSGFYLCAWRTGGWETQYFGPGTRLLVL.

The chain joins TRBV7-9 to TRBJ2-2; tentative D call: TRBD2 (6 bases). Trimming pared 10 bases from V and 4 bases from J, leaving 16 bases between. Per germline, CDR1 SEHNR and CDR2 FQNEAQ (reference sequence). CDR3 length equals 14 residues. CDR3 sequence (DNA): TGTGCCACCTCCGGGACTGCGGCCACCGGGGAGCTGTTTTTT. It codes for CATSGTAATGELFF.

The rearrangement joins TRBV11-2 to TRBJ2-7, with a weak D call TRBD2 (6 bases). V lost 5 bases and J lost 0, with 14 bases in between. CDR1 SGHAT and CDR2 FQNNGV come from the germline V gene. The CDR3 has 15 amino acids. The CDR3 region has the DNA TGTGCCAGCAGCCTAGGACGGGAGTCCTCCTACGAGCAGTACTTC. This encodes CASSLGRESSYEQYF.

V and J are TRBV5-4 and TRBJ1-5, with unresolved D. The CDR3 runs to 16 residues. CDR1 SGHNT and CDR2 YYREEE come from the germline V gene (reference sequence). V dropped 2 bases and J dropped 0 bases, with 12 bases sitting between them. In DNA, the CDR3 is TGTGCCAGCAGCTTAAGTCCGACGGATAGCAATCAGCCCCAGCATTTT. Residues: CASSLSPTDSNQPQHF.

The V call is TRBV4-2, the J call TRBJ2-1; 12 bases agree with TRBD2. This CDR3 contains 15 residues. Germline CDR1 and CDR2: LGHNA and YNFKEQ. The junction had 1 base not matched to a gene; V was cut back by 0 bases and J by 7 bases. Here the CDR3 reads CASSQEGTSGNEQFF. The DNA for the CDR3 is TGTGCCAGCAGCCAAGAGGGGACTAGCGGGAATGAGCAGTTCTTC.

The chain uses TRBV18 and TRBJ1-5; D may be TRBD1 (6 bases). Trimming took 3 bases from V and 4 from J, leaving 7 bases between them. Germline-derived CDR1 and CDR2 are KGHSH and LQKENI. The CDR3 runs 13 residues. The CDR3 DNA is TGTGCCAGCTCACCTGGACAGAATCAGCCCCAGCATTTT. It yields the protein CASSPGQNQPQHF.

V usage is TRBV6-5 and J usage is TRBJ2-7; D possibly uses TRBD1 or TRBD2 (5 bases each). CDR3 length equals 16 residues. Germline CDR1 and CDR2: MNHEY and SVGAGI. Trimming cost V 4 bases and J 2 bases, with 18 bases left between them. CDR3 protein: CASSSKSGTEPYEQYF. The CDR3 DNA follows: TGTGCCAGCAGTTCCAAATCCGGGACGGAACCCTACGAGCAGTACTTC.